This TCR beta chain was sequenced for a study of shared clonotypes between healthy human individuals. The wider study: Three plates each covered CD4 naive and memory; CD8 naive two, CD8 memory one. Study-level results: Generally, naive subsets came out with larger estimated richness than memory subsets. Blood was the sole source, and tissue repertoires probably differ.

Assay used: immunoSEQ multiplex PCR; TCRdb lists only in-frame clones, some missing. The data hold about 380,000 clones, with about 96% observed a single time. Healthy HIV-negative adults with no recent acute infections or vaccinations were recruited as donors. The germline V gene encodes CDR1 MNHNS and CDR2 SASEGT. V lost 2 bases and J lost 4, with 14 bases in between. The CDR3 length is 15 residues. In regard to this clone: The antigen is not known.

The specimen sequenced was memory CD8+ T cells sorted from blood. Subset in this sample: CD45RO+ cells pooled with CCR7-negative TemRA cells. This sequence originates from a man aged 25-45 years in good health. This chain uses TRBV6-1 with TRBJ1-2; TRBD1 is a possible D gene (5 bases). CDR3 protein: CASSEPAGQLYGYTF. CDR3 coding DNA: TGTGCCAGCAGTGAACCCGCAGGGCAACTCTATGGCTACACCTTC.